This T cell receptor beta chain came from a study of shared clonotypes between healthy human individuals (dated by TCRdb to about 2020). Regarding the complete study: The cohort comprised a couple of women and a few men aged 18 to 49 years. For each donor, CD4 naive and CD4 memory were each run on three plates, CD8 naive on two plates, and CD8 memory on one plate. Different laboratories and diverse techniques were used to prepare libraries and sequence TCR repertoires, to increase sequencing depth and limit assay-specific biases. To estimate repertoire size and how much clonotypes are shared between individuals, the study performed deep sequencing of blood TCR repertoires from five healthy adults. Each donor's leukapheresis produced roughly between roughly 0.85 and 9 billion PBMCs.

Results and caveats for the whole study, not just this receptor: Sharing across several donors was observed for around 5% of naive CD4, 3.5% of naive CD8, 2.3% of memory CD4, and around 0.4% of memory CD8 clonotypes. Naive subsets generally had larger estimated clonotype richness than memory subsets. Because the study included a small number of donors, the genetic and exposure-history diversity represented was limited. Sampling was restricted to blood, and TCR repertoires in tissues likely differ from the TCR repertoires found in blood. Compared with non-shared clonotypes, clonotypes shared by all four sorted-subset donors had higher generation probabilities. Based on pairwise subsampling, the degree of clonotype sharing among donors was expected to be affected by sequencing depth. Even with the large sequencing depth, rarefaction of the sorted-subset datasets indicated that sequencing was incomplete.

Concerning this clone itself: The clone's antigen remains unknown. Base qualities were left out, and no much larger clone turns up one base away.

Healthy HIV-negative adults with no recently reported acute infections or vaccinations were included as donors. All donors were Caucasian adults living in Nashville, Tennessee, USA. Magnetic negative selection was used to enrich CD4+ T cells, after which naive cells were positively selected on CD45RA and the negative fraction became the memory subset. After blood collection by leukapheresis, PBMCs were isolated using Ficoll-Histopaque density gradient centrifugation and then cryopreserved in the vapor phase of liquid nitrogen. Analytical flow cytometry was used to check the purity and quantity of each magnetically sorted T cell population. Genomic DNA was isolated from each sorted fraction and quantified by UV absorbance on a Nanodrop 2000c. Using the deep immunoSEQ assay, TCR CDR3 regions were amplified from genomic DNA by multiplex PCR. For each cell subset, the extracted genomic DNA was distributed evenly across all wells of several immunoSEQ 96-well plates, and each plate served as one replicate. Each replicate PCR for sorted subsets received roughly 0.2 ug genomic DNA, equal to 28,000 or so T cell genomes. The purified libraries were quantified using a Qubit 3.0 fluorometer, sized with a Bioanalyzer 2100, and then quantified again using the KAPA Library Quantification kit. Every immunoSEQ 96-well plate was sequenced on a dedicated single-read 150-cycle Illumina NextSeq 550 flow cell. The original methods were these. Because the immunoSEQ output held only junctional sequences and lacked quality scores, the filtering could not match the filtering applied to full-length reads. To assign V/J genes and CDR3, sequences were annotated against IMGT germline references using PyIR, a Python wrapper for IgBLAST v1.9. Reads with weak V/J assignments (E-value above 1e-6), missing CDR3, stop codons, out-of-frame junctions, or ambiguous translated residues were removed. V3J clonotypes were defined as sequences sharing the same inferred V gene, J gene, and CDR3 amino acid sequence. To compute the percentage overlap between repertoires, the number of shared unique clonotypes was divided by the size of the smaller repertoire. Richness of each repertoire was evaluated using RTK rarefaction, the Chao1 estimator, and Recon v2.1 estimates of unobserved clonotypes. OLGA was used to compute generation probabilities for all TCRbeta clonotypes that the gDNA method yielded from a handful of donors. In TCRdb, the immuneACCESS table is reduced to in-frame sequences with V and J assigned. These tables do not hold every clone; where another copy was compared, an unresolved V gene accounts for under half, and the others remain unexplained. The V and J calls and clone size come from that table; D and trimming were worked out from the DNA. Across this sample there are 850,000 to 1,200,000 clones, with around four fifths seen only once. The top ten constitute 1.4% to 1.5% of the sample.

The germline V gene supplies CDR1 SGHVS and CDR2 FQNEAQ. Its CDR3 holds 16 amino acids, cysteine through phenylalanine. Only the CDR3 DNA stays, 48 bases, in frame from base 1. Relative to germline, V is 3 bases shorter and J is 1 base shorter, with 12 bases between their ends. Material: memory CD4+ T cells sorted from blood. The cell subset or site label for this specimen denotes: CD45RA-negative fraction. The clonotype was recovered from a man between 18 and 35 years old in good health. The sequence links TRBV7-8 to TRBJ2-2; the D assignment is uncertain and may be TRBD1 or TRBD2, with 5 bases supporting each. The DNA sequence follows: TGTGCCAGCAGCTTCAGAGGGGCCGAGAACACCGGGGAGCTGTTTTTT. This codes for CASSFRGAENTGELFF.